These 15 T cell receptor beta chains came from one sample sequenced in a study of T-cell memory formation after mild COVID-19. TCRdb recomputed calls from the 5' RACE reads with MiXCR, one row per CDR3 protein. The top ten clones hold around a fifth of a sample with around 320,000 distinct CDR3 sequences, roughly an eighth of them seen once. The sample taken for sequencing was PBMCs or a T cell subset sorted from them (not recorded which). The receptors here all came from a man aged 18 to 35 who had mild COVID-19 (a few samples of this study predate the infection). Cell type and time point are not known.

The table lists this clonotype with a few counts. The V gene is TRBV5-5, the J gene TRBJ2-3; D is unclear. The germline V gene encodes CDR1 SGHKS and CDR2 YYEKEE (reference sequence). The V and J ends lost 9 bases and 1 base respectively, with 12 bases between them. This CDR3 comprises 13 residues. The CDR3: CATKSLGTDTQYF. CDR3 nucleotide sequence: TGTGCCACCAAGTCCTTAGGCACAGATACGCAGTATTTT.

This chain connects TRBV5-1 to TRBJ1-4; D gene ambiguous. V was shortened by 3 bases and J by 0 bases, with 6 bases between the two germline ends. The germline V gene encodes CDR1 SGHRS and CDR2 YFSETQ. This CDR3 is 14 amino acids long. The CDR3 coding sequence is TGCGCCAGCAGCTCGAGTACAACTAATGAAAAACTGTTTTTT. The encoded protein is CASSSSTTNEKLFF.

The chain links TRBV7-2 to TRBJ1-1, with TRBD1 matching over 9 bases. The germline V gene has CDR1 SGHTA and CDR2 FQGNSA. Trimming at V came to 5 bases and at J to 4 bases, leaving 8 bases not matched to a gene. The CDR3 extends over 15 amino acids. The CDR3 bases are TGTGCCAGCAGCACGAGACAGGGGGGGAGCACTGAAGCTTTCTTT. Its protein is CASSTRQGGSTEAFF.

The chain recombines TRBV7-3 with TRBJ2-5; 10 bases align to TRBD2. Germline V gene lookup returns CDR1 SGHTA and CDR2 FQGTGA. V shed 5 bases, J shed 2 bases, and the junction held 5 bases outside the gene matches. This CDR3 spans 15 amino acids. The CDR3 DNA reads TGTGCCAGCAGCCCCGGGACTAGCGCGCAAGAGACCCAGTACTTC. Encoded protein: CASSPGTSAQETQYF.

The V gene is TRBV7-9, the J gene TRBJ1-1; weak D call: TRBD1 (5 bases). V gave up 5 bases and J gave up 2 bases, with 15 bases separating them. The CDR3 contains 15 residues. Looked up from germline, CDR1 is SEHNR and CDR2 is FQNEAQ (reference sequence). The CDR3 is CASSLAEGTNTEAFF. CDR3 nucleotides: TGTGCCAGCAGCCTGGCTGAGGGGACCAACACTGAAGCTTTCTTT.

This clonotype occurred a few times. The chain uses TRBV3-1 and TRBJ2-5, with 7 nucleotides matching TRBD1. Germline V gives CDR1 LGHDT, CDR2 YNNKEL (reference sequence). With 6 bases clipped from V and 1 base from J, the junction kept 11 bases outside the gene matches. CDR3 length: 16 residues. CDR3 in DNA: TGTGCCAGCAGTACAGGGGCTAGGGGAGTCCAAGAGACCCAGTACTTC. This codes for CASSTGARGVQETQYF.

The gene calls are TRBV4-1 and TRBJ1-6; possible D gene TRBD1, 6 bases. V was cut by 6 bases and J by 7 bases, with 25 bases left in between. Looked up from germline, CDR1 is MGHRA and CDR2 is YSYEKL. The CDR3 spans 18 residues. CDR3 amino acids: CASSRTPGAGRGNSPLHF. As DNA, the CDR3 is TGCGCCAGCAGTCGGACCCCAGGGGCCGGTCGGGGGAATTCACCCCTCCACTTT.

This clonotype was seen ten or more times. This rearrangement joins TRBV5-6 to TRBJ2-7; 9 bases align to TRBD1. Germline V gives CDR1 SGHDT, CDR2 YYEEEE. CDR3 length: 17 residues. Trimming at V came to 4 bases and at J to 1 base, leaving 12 bases not matched to a gene. The CDR3 DNA follows: TGTGCCAGCAGCCCCCAAGTAGGGACAGGGAGGTCCTACGAGCAGTACGTC. Its protein product is CASSPQVGTGRSYEQYV.

The chain uses TRBV4-3 and TRBJ1-2, with 9 bases lining up with TRBD1. The J segment lost 10 bases and the V segment lost 0 bases, leaving 9 bases of the junction unmatched. Germline V gene lookup returns CDR1 LGHNA and CDR2 YSLEER. This CDR3 comprises 15 residues. The CDR3 here is CASSQETGGNYPYTF. The CDR3 coding sequence is TGCGCCAGCAGCCAAGAGACAGGGGGGAACTATCCCTACACCTTC.

The V gene is TRBV6-2 or TRBV6-3, the J gene TRBJ2-2; D may be TRBD2 (6 bases). CDR1 is MNHEY, CDR2 SVGEGT, per germline. The V end was cut by 2 bases, the J end by 6 bases, with 16 bases between. The CDR3 totals 16 residues. This CDR3 is CASSYGGLDFAGELFF. The CDR3 bases are TGTGCCAGCAGTTACGGGGGACTTGACTTCGCCGGGGAGCTGTTTTTT.

The rearrangement uses TRBV6-1 and TRBJ1-2; TRBD1 agrees at 7 bases. CDR3 length equals 16 residues. The V gene's germline CDR1 is MNHNS and CDR2 SASEGT. V was pared by 3 bases and J by 4 bases, with 11 bases of the junction left unmatched. CDR3 coding DNA: TGTGCCAGCAGTGATGTGTATACGGGACAGTCCTATGGCTACACCTTC. Translation: CASSDVYTGQSYGYTF.

This clonotype was recorded a few times. The chain uses TRBV9 and TRBJ2-5; the D gene could be TRBD1 or TRBD2 (5 bases each). The CDR3 contains 14 residues. Trimming shortened V by 3 bases and J by 5 bases, and 14 bases separated the two germline ends. Per the germline V gene, CDR1 is SGDLS and CDR2 is YYNGEE. CDR3 residues: CASSGGRRGETQYF. DNA of the CDR3: TGTGCCAGCAGCGGGGGCCGGAGAGGGGAGACCCAGTACTTC.

This sequence joins TRBV5-1 and TRBJ1-2; 8 positions match TRBD1. CDR3 length: 14 residues. After removal of 4 bases from V and 3 bases from J, the junction contained 5 bases not matched to a gene. CDR1 is SGHRS and CDR2 is YFSETQ in the germline V gene. The chain's CDR3 is CASSLTGEDYGYTF. CDR3 nucleotides: TGCGCCAGCAGCCTGACAGGGGAGGACTATGGCTACACCTTC. The full variable domain, completed using reference TRBV5-1 and TRBJ1-2, is KAGVTQTPRYLIKTRGQQVTLSCSPISGHRSVSWYQQTPGQGLQFLFEYFSETQRNKGNFPGRFSGRQFSNSRSEMNVSTLELGDSALYLCASSLTGEDYGYTFGSGTRLTVV.

The sample holds many counts of this clonotype. The chain has TRBV6-5 and TRBJ2-3, with 9 bases fitting TRBD2. The CDR3 length is 15 residues. Trimming removed 4 bases from V and 1 base from J; junction bases left unmatched: 3. From germline, CDR1 is MNHEY and CDR2 SVGAGI. CDR3 amino acids: CASSSPSGGTDTQYF. The CDR3 nucleotides are TGTGCCAGCAGTTCTCCTAGCGGGGGCACAGATACGCAGTATTTT.

This clonotype was counted a few times. In DNA, the CDR3 is TGTGCCAGCAGCCCTCTAGCGGGGGGGATAGATACGCAGTATTTT. Translating it yields CASSPLAGGIDTQYF. J is TRBJ2-3 and V is TRBV7-2; 12 bases are a match to TRBD2. The germline V gene encodes CDR1 SGHTA and CDR2 FQGNSA. There are 15 residues in the CDR3. Unmatched junction bases numbered 5, after V lost 5 bases and J lost 5 bases. Filled out from reference TRBV7-2 and TRBJ2-3, the complete variable domain reads GAGVSQSPSNKVTEKGKDVELRCDPISGHTALYWYRQSLGQGLEFLIYFQGNSAPDKSGLPSDRFSAERTGGSVSTLTIQRTQQEDSAVYLCASSPLAGGIDTQYFGPGTRLTVL.